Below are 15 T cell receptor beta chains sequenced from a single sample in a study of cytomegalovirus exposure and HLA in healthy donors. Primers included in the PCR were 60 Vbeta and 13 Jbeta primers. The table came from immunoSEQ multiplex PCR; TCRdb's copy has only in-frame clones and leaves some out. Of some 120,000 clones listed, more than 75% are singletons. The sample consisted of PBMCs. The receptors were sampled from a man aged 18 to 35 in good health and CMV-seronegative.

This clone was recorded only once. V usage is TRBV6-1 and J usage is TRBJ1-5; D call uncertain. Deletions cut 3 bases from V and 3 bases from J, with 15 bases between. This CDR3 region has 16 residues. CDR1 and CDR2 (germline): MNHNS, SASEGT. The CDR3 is CASSDVSGGPNQPQHF. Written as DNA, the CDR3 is TGTGCCAGCAGTGACGTCAGTGGAGGACCCAATCAGCCCCAGCATTTT.

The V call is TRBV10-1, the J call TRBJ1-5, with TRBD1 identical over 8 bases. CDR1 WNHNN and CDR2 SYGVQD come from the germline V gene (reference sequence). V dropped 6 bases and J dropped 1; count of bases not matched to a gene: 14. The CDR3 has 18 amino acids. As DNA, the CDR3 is TGCGCCAGCAGCGATCCACGGGGGCAGGGGGCGAGCAATCAGCCCCAGCATTTT. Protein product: CASSDPRGQGASNQPQHF.

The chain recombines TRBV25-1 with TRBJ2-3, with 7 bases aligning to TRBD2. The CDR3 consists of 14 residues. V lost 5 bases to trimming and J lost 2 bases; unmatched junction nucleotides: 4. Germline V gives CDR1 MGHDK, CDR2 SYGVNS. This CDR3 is CASSSGLNTDTQYF. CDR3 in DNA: TGTGCCAGCAGTTCGGGACTAAACACAGATACGCAGTATTTT.

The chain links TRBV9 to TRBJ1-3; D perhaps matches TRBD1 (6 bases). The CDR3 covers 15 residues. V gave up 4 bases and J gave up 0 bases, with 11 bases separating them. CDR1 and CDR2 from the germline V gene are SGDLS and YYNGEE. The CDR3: CASSLSGVSGNTIYF. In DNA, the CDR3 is TGTGCCAGCAGCCTTTCAGGGGTCTCTGGAAACACCATATATTTT.

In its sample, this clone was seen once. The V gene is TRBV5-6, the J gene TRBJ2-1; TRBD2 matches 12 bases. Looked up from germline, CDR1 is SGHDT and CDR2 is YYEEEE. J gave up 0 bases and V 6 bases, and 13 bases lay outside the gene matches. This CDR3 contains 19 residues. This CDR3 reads CASTAWTSGDPSSYNEQFF. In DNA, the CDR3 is TGTGCCAGCACCGCTTGGACTAGCGGGGACCCGAGCTCCTACAATGAGCAGTTCTTC.

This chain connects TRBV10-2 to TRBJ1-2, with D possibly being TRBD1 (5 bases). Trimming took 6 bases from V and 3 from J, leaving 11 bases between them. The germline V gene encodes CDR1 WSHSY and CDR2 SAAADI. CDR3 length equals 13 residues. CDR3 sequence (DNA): TGCGCCAGCAGCCCCGACAGAGACTATGGCTACACCTTC. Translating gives CASSPDRDYGYTF.

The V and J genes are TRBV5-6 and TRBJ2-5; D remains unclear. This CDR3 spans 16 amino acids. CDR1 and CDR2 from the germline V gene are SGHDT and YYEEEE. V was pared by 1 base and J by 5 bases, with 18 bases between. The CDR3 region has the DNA TGTGCCAGCAGCTTGAATGTGGGCCGAATCGTGGAGACCCAGTACTTC. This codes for CASSLNVGRIVETQYF.

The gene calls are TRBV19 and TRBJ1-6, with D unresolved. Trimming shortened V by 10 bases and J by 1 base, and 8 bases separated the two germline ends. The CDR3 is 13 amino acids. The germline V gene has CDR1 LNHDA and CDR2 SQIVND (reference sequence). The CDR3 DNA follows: TGTGCCACTAGCGGTTCCTATAATTCACCCCTCCACTTT. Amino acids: CATSGSYNSPLHF.

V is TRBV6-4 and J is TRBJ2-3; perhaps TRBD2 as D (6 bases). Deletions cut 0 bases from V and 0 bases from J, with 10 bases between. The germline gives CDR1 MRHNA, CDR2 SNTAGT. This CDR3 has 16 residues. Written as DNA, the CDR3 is TGTGCCAGCAGTGACTCCGTGGAGGGGAGCACAGATACGCAGTATTTT. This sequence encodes CASSDSVEGSTDTQYF.

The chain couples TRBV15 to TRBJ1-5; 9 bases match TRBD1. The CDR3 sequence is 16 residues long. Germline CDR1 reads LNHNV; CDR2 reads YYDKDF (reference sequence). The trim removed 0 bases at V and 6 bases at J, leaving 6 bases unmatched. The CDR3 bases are TGTGCCACCAGCAGAGATATTAGGGACAGGGCTCAGCCCCAGCATTTT. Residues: CATSRDIRDRAQPQHF.

The CDR3 loop reads CASSAGTAELNTGELFF. The CDR3 bases are TGTGCCAGCAGCGCGGGGACGGCCGAGCTTAACACCGGGGAGCTGTTTTTT. This rearrangement joins TRBV13 to TRBJ2-2; D might be TRBD2 (6 bases). CDR3 size: 17 residues. CDR1 and CDR2 from the germline V gene are PRHDT and FYEKMQ (reference sequence). The V gene lost 5 bases and the J gene lost 2 bases, with 18 bases spanning the gap.

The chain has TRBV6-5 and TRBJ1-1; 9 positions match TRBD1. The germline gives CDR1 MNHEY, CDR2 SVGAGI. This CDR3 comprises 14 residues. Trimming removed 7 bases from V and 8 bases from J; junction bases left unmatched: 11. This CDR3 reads CASTLGTGIREAFF. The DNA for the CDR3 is TGTGCCAGCACCTTAGGGACAGGGATTCGGGAAGCTTTCTTT.

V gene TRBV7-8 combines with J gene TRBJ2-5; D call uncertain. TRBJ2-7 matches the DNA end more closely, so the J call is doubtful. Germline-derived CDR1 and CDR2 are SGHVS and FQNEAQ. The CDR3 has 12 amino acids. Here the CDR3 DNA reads TGTGCCAGCAGCCGAACATCAGGCGAGCAGTACTTC. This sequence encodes CASSRTSGEQYF.

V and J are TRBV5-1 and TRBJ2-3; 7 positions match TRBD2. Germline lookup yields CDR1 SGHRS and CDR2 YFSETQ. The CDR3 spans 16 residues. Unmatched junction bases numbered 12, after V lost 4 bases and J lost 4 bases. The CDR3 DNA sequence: TGCGCCAGCAGCACACTTCCCGGGACTATGTCAGATACGCAGTATTTT. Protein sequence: CASSTLPGTMSDTQYF.

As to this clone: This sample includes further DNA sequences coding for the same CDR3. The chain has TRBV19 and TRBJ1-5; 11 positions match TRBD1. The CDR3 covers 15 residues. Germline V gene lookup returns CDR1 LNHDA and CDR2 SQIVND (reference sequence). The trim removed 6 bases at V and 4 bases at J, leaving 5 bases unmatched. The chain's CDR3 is CASSRDRGSNQPQHF. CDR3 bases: TGTGCCAGTAGCCGGGACAGGGGGTCTAATCAGCCCCAGCATTTT.